The present TCR beta chain was sequenced within a study of blood T cell repertoires in COVID-19. Study as a whole: Specimens from acute and convalescent COVID-19 originated in the United States, Italy and Spain.

Produced via immunoSEQ multiplex PCR; TCRdb's table is partial and in-frame only. The sample has about 120,000 clones, 76% seen once. The CDR3 runs 13 residues. CDR1 and CDR2 from the germline V gene are SGHNT and YYREEE (reference sequence). Trimming shortened V by 0 bases and J by 5 bases, and 8 bases separated the two germline ends. The receptor's source is an elderly woman with acute or convalescent COVID-19. The chain combines TRBV5-4 with TRBJ1-1, with D uncertain. The sample comprised peripheral blood. CDR3 DNA sequence: TGTGCCAGCAGCTTGGGAGTCGGGACTGAAGCTTTCTTT. Translation gives CASSLGVGTEAFF.